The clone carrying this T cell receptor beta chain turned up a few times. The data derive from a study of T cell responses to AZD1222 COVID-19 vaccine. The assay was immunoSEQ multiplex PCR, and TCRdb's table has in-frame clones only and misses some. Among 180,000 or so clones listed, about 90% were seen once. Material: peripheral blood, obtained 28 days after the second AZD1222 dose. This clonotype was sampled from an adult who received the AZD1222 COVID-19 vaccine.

Here the CDR3 reads CASSLDRADNEQFF. The CDR3 nucleotides read TGCGCCAGCAGCTTAGACAGGGCCGACAATGAGCAGTTCTTC. V usage is TRBV5-1 and J usage is TRBJ2-1; 7 nucleotides match TRBD1. Germline V gene lookup returns CDR1 SGHRS and CDR2 YFSETQ. Trimming cost V 2 bases and J 5 bases; bases outside gene matches: 4. The CDR3 covers 14 residues.